The rows below give T cell receptor beta chains drawn from one sample of a study of blood T cell repertoires in COVID-19. Assay used: immunoSEQ multiplex PCR; TCRdb lists only in-frame clones, some missing. The top ten clones hold around 9.9% of a sample with approximately 100,000 clones, around 82% of them seen once. The sequenced sample was peripheral blood. Receptors were obtained from a man between 70 and 80 years old with active or convalescent COVID-19. The CDR3 runs from the conserved cysteine through the conserved F or W. D genes are given only for firm matches. Not every row has a clone size; where given, it reads once, few, many or a size class.

clone_size: NA; j_call: TRBJ2-7; d_call: NA; v_call: TRBV7-8; cdr3_nt: TGTGCCAGCAGCTTAGGGGCTTACGAGCAGTACTTC; cdr3_aa: CASSLGAYEQYF
clone_size: NA; j_call: TRBJ2-5; d_call: NA; v_call: TRBV28; cdr3_nt: TGTGCCAGCAGACTACAGGGAGCCCAGTACTTC; cdr3_aa: CASRLQGAQYF
clone_size: NA; j_call: TRBJ2-1; d_call: TRBD2; v_call: TRBV6-5; cdr3_nt: TGTGCCAGCAAGTTAGCGGGGGTTTTGGATGAGCAGTTCTTC; cdr3_aa: CASKLAGVLDEQFF
clone_size: NA; j_call: TRBJ2-7; d_call: TRBD1; v_call: TRBV2; cdr3_nt: TGTGCCAGCAAGCAGGGGGCCTACGAGCAGTACTTC; cdr3_aa: CASKQGAYEQYF
clone_size: few; j_call: TRBJ1-1; d_call: NA; v_call: TRBV10-1; cdr3_nt: TGCGCCAGCAGCGAAGCGAACACTGAAGCTTTCTTT; cdr3_aa: CASSEANTEAFF
clone_size: NA; j_call: TRBJ2-3; d_call: TRBD1; v_call: TRBV2; cdr3_nt: TGTGCCAGCAGTGCTGCAGGGGGAGTTGGGTCCTTT; cdr3_aa: CASSAAGGVGSF
clone_size: NA; j_call: TRBJ2-7; d_call: NA; v_call: TRBV10-1; cdr3_nt: TGCGCCAGCAGTGTCGCCCCCATCGGGGAGCAGTACTTC; cdr3_aa: CASSVAPIGEQYF
clone_size: once; j_call: TRBJ2-1; d_call: NA; v_call: TRBV27; cdr3_nt: TGTGCCAGCAGTTTCTACACGGCGTTGGTAGCTCGCGATGAGCAGTTCTTC; cdr3_aa: CASSFYTALVARDEQFF
clone_size: NA; j_call: TRBJ2-5; d_call: TRBD2; v_call: TRBV4-1; cdr3_nt: TGCGCCAGCAGCCTGACTAGCGGGGACCAAGAGACCCAGTACTTC; cdr3_aa: CASSLTSGDQETQYF
clone_size: NA; j_call: TRBJ1-6; d_call: NA; v_call: TRBV6-5; cdr3_nt: TGTGCCAGCAGAGGACAGATCTATAATTCACCCCTCCACTTT; cdr3_aa: CASRGQIYNSPLHF
clone_size: NA; j_call: TRBJ1-1; d_call: NA; v_call: TRBV7-8; cdr3_nt: TGTGCCAGCAGCCAGGGGCCCTACTCGCGGGGGACTGAAGCTTTCTTT; cdr3_aa: CASSQGPYSRGTEAFF
clone_size: NA; j_call: TRBJ2-2; d_call: NA; v_call: TRBV6-1; cdr3_nt: TGTGCCAGCAGTGAAAGACAGTCGAACACCGGGGAGCTGTTTTTT; cdr3_aa: CASSERQSNTGELFF
clone_size: NA; j_call: TRBJ2-5; d_call: NA; v_call: TRBV5-4; cdr3_nt: TGTGCCAGCAGCCCCAGAGGAACTCAAGAGACCCAGTACTTC; cdr3_aa: CASSPRGTQETQYF
clone_size: NA; j_call: TRBJ1-3; d_call: TRBD1; v_call: TRBV3-1/TRBV3-2; cdr3_nt: TGTGCCAGCAGCCAGGGACAGGGGAGGAGAAACACCATATATTTT; cdr3_aa: CASSQGQGRRNTIYF
clone_size: once; j_call: TRBJ1-6; d_call: TRBD1; v_call: TRBV4-2; cdr3_nt: TGTGCCAGCAGCCAAGGGGGACAGTTTAATTCACCCCTCCACTTT; cdr3_aa: CASSQGGQFNSPLHF
clone_size: NA; j_call: TRBJ2-1; d_call: NA; v_call: TRBV24-1; cdr3_nt: TGTGCCACCAGTACGAGGAGCAATGAGCAGTTCTTC; cdr3_aa: CATSTRSNEQFF
clone_size: NA; j_call: TRBJ1-2; d_call: NA; v_call: TRBV7-8; cdr3_nt: TGTGCCAGCAGCTCGTCGACCCCAGGGGGCTACACCTTC; cdr3_aa: CASSSSTPGGYTF
clone_size: NA; j_call: TRBJ1-5; d_call: NA; v_call: TRBV10-3; cdr3_nt: TGTGCCATCAGTGACCCGGGGTCTGCAGGAGGGCCCCAGCATTTT; cdr3_aa: CAISDPGSAGGPQHF
clone_size: NA; j_call: TRBJ1-2; d_call: NA; v_call: TRBV29-1; cdr3_nt: TGCAGCGTTGACGGCGGGTATGGCTACACCTTC; cdr3_aa: CSVDGGYGYTF
clone_size: NA; j_call: TRBJ1-5; d_call: TRBD1; v_call: TRBV3-1/TRBV3-2; cdr3_nt: TGTGCCAGCAGCCAGAGGGACAGTAGCAATCAGCCCCAGCATTTT; cdr3_aa: CASSQRDSSNQPQHF
clone_size: NA; j_call: TRBJ1-2; d_call: TRBD1; v_call: TRBV6-2/TRBV6-3; cdr3_nt: TGTGCCAGCAGTTACTCTGATCGTCGGACAGGGGACTATGGCTACACCTTC; cdr3_aa: CASSYSDRRTGDYGYTF
clone_size: NA; j_call: TRBJ1-5; d_call: NA; v_call: TRBV5-4; cdr3_nt: TGTGCCAGCAGCTTGCAGGGGAGGGGTCAGCCCCAGCATTTT; cdr3_aa: CASSLQGRGQPQHF
clone_size: NA; j_call: TRBJ2-7; d_call: NA; v_call: TRBV7-9; cdr3_nt: TGTGCCAGCAGCTTACTAGATTCGACCTACGGCGAGCAGTACTTC; cdr3_aa: CASSLLDSTYGEQYF
clone_size: NA; j_call: TRBJ2-4; d_call: NA; v_call: TRBV10-3; cdr3_nt: TGTGCCATCAGTGAACCCGACAGGGGAGGGAACATTCAGTACTTC; cdr3_aa: CAISEPDRGGNIQYF
clone_size: NA; j_call: TRBJ1-5; d_call: NA; v_call: TRBV4-3; cdr3_nt: TGCGCCAGCAGCCAGGCCCGGGAGCTGCCCCAGCATTTT; cdr3_aa: CASSQARELPQHF
clone_size: once; j_call: TRBJ2-4; d_call: NA; v_call: TRBV14; cdr3_nt: TGTGCCAGCAGCCCCGGGAACTCCCTAGCCAAAAACATTCAGTACTTC; cdr3_aa: CASSPGNSLAKNIQYF
clone_size: NA; j_call: TRBJ2-3; d_call: TRBD2; v_call: TRBV9; cdr3_nt: TGTGCCAGCAGCGTCACCTCCAGCCTAGCGGGGGGCACAGATACGCAGTATTTT; cdr3_aa: CASSVTSSLAGGTDTQYF
clone_size: NA; j_call: TRBJ2-7; d_call: TRBD2; v_call: TRBV6-2/TRBV6-3; cdr3_nt: TGTGCCAGCAGTTACTCACTAGCGGGGGCGTACGAGCAGTACTTC; cdr3_aa: CASSYSLAGAYEQYF
clone_size: NA; j_call: TRBJ1-4; d_call: NA; v_call: TRBV5-3; cdr3_nt: TGTGCCAGAAGCTTTTGGACAGTAACGAATGAAAAACTGTTTTTT; cdr3_aa: CARSFWTVTNEKLFF
clone_size: NA; j_call: TRBJ2-7; d_call: NA; v_call: TRBV12-5; cdr3_nt: TGTGCTAGTGGCCGTACCTACGAGCAGTACTTC; cdr3_aa: CASGRTYEQYF
clone_size: NA; j_call: TRBJ1-5; d_call: TRBD1; v_call: TRBV5-4; cdr3_nt: TGTGCCACTAGTATGGACAGGGGTGAGAGTCAGCCCCAGCATTTT; cdr3_aa: CATSMDRGESQPQHF
clone_size: NA; j_call: TRBJ1-5; d_call: NA; v_call: TRBV5-6; cdr3_nt: TGTGCCAGCAGCAGAACAGGGTTCAGCAATCAGCCCCAGCATTTT; cdr3_aa: CASSRTGFSNQPQHF
clone_size: NA; j_call: TRBJ2-5; d_call: NA; v_call: TRBV29-1; cdr3_nt: TGCAGCGCCCGGAGGGCAGACGAGACCCAGTACTTC; cdr3_aa: CSARRADETQYF
clone_size: NA; j_call: TRBJ2-7; d_call: TRBD1; v_call: TRBV2; cdr3_nt: TGTGCCAGCAGTGAGGGACAGGCCATGGACGAGCAGTACTTC; cdr3_aa: CASSEGQAMDEQYF
clone_size: once; j_call: TRBJ2-1; d_call: TRBD2; v_call: TRBV4-2; cdr3_nt: TGTGCCAGCAGCCAAGACCAGCGGGGGGGCTACAATGAGCAGTTCTTC; cdr3_aa: CASSQDQRGGYNEQFF
clone_size: few; j_call: TRBJ1-3; d_call: NA; v_call: TRBV6-5; cdr3_nt: TGTGCCAGCAGTTACGGAGCGATTGGAAACACCATATATTTT; cdr3_aa: CASSYGAIGNTIYF
clone_size: NA; j_call: TRBJ2-5; d_call: TRBD2; v_call: TRBV2; cdr3_nt: TGTGCCAGCAGGGGCTTTGCTAGCGGCCAAGAGACCCAGTACTTC; cdr3_aa: CASRGFASGQETQYF
clone_size: NA; j_call: TRBJ1-5; d_call: NA; v_call: TRBV30; cdr3_nt: TGTGCCTGGAGTCACAGCTACGGCAATCAGCCCCAGCATTTT; cdr3_aa: CAWSHSYGNQPQHF
clone_size: few; j_call: TRBJ1-2; d_call: NA; v_call: TRBV5-1; cdr3_nt: TGCGCCAGCAGCGCGGGAAACTATGGCTACACCTTC; cdr3_aa: CASSAGNYGYTF
clone_size: NA; j_call: TRBJ1-4; d_call: NA; v_call: TRBV2; cdr3_nt: TGTGCCAGCAGTGTGGGGAGTCCTAATGAAAAACTGTTTTTT; cdr3_aa: CASSVGSPNEKLFF